The 19 T cell receptor beta chains below come from one sample, sequenced in a study of shared clonotypes between healthy human individuals. CD8 cells regarded as naive lacked CD45RO, were positively chosen for CCR7, and omitted terminally differentiated effector memory CD45RA+ cells. Libraries were prepared by immunoSEQ multiplex PCR; TCRdb keeps only in-frame clonotypes and omits some of them. The sample lists about 700,000 clones, roughly 94% occurring once. Sequenced sample: naive CD8+ T cells sorted from blood. The receptors stem from a man aged 25 to 45 in good health.

The chain is built from TRBV7-8 and TRBJ2-7; either TRBD1 or TRBD2 may supply D (6 bases each). Germline lookup yields CDR1 SGHVS and CDR2 FQNEAQ. This CDR3 is built from 15 residues. V was cut by 1 base and J by 2 bases, with 12 bases left in between. Here the CDR3 DNA reads TGTGCCAGCAGCTTAGAGTTGAGGGGGGCCTACGAGCAGTACTTC. It encodes CASSLELRGAYEQYF.

This chain uses TRBV7-8 with TRBJ2-1, with D perhaps assigned TRBD1 or TRBD2 (5 bases each). The CDR3 runs 15 residues. V shed 6 bases and J shed 13 bases, with 25 bases lying between them. Germline V gene lookup returns CDR1 SGHVS and CDR2 FQNEAQ. CDR3 sequence reads: CASRAGTKQTTRQFF. The CDR3 DNA follows: TGTGCCAGCAGAGCCGGGACCAAACAAACCACTCGTCAGTTCTTC. The variable domain in full, completed from reference TRBV7-8 and TRBJ2-1, reads GAGVSQSPRYKVAKRGQDVALRCDPISGHVSLFWYQQALGQGPEFLTYFQNEAQLDKSGLPSDRFFAERPEGSVSTLKIQRTQQEDSAVYLCASRAGTKQTTRQFFGPGTRLTVL.

The chain has TRBV28 and TRBJ2-7; 7 bases match TRBD2. Trimming took 5 bases from V and 2 from J; bases not matched to a gene: 6. The germline V gene has CDR1 MDHEN and CDR2 SYDVKM. This CDR3 is built from 14 residues. The CDR3 region has the DNA TGTGCCAGCAGTCGCCTAGCGGCCGCCTACGAGCAGTACTTC. This translates into CASSRLAAAYEQYF.

About this clone: Distinct nucleotide sequences in the sample also encode this CDR3. The rearrangement uses TRBV7-6 and TRBJ2-1; 9 bases map to TRBD2. The CDR3 consists of 16 residues. V lost 1 base to trimming and J lost 0 bases; unmatched junction nucleotides: 1. Germline CDR1 SGHVS, CDR2 FNYEAQ. CDR3 nucleotide sequence: TGTGCCAGCAGCTTAGAAGCGGGAGGCTCCTACAATGAGCAGTTCTTC. Its translation is CASSLEAGGSYNEQFF.

V gene TRBV4-3 combines with J gene TRBJ2-1; D perhaps matches TRBD2 (5 bases). Germline values: CDR1 LGHNA, CDR2 YSLEER. V was trimmed by 0 bases and J by 0 bases, leaving 6 bases between them. This CDR3 spans 15 amino acids. The CDR3 DNA reads as TGCGCCAGCAGCCAAGAGCTAGCCTCCTACAATGAGCAGTTCTTC. Translating it yields CASSQELASYNEQFF.

The chain joins TRBV7-6 to TRBJ1-3, with 7 bases aligning to TRBD1. The V and J ends lost 5 bases and 2 bases, in that order; junction bases with no gene match: 6. The CDR3 extends over 15 amino acids. CDR1 and CDR2 (germline): SGHVS, FNYEAQ. This chain's CDR3 is CASSTRDSTGNTIYF. In DNA, the CDR3 is TGTGCCAGCAGCACCCGGGACAGCACTGGAAACACCATATATTTT. The complete variable domain, with remaining parts taken from reference TRBV7-6 and TRBJ1-3, reads GAGVSQSPRYKVTKRGQDVALRCDPISGHVSLYWYRQALGQGPEFLTYFNYEAQQDKSGLPNDRFSAERPEGSISTLTIQRTEQRDSAMYRCASSTRDSTGNTIYFGEGSWLTVV.

J is TRBJ2-7 and V is TRBV25-1; 7 positions match TRBD2. Germline assignment: CDR1 MGHDK and CDR2 SYGVNS. The trim removed 7 bases at V and 1 base at J, leaving 4 bases unmatched. The CDR3 contains 13 residues. CDR3 sequence reads: CASNRGVSYEQYF. For the CDR3, the DNA is TGTGCCAGCAATCGGGGGGTTTCCTACGAGCAGTACTTC.

The chain recombines TRBV29-1 with TRBJ2-5, with TRBD2 matching 9 bases. The J call is uncertain, as TRBJ2-7 better fits the DNA end. The CDR3 totals 16 residues. Germline values: CDR1 SQVTM, CDR2 ANQGSEA. In DNA, the CDR3 is TGCAGCGTTGAGGGCCCTCGGGCGGGAGGGACCTACGAGCAGTACTTC. It specifies CSVEGPRAGGTYEQYF.

V usage is TRBV27 and J usage is TRBJ2-1; possibly TRBD2 for D (5 bases). Germline CDR1 reads MNHEY; CDR2 reads SMNVEV (reference sequence). The CDR3 has 12 residues. Trimming removed 3 bases at V and 10 bases at J, with 10 bases between. This CDR3 is CASSFPRGEQFF. CDR3 coding DNA: TGTGCCAGCAGTTTCCCGAGAGGGGAGCAGTTCTTC.

The chain carries TRBV7-9 and TRBJ1-5; perhaps TRBD1 as D (5 bases). V shed 1 base and J shed 4 bases, with 14 bases lying between them. Germline V gene data show CDR1 as SEHNR and CDR2 as FQNEAQ (reference sequence). This CDR3 spans 16 amino acids. The CDR3 region has the DNA TGTGCCAGCAGCTTAGAGGTGGGGGGGATGAATCAGCCCCAGCATTTT. Amino acid sequence: CASSLEVGGMNQPQHF.

The count of this clone is one. The chain is built from TRBV7-3 and TRBJ2-1; tentatively, D is TRBD1 (6 bases). This CDR3 has 16 residues. The V and J ends lost 7 bases and 1 base respectively, with 17 bases between them. Germline V lookup: CDR1 SGHTA, CDR2 FQGTGA. The CDR3: CASKAGVYGSYNEQFF. CDR3 nucleotide sequence: TGTGCCAGCAAGGCAGGGGTGTATGGATCCTACAATGAGCAGTTCTTC.

The chain has TRBV6-1 and TRBJ1-3; maybe TRBD1 (5 bases). CDR3 length: 15 residues. Trimming pared 7 bases from V and 0 bases from J, leaving 13 bases between. CDR1 is MNHNS, CDR2 SASEGT, per germline. CDR3 in amino acids: CASTETDYSGNTIYF. Written as DNA, the CDR3 is TGTGCCAGCACCGAGACAGATTACTCTGGAAACACCATATATTTT.

This chain connects TRBV4-3 to TRBJ2-1; no firm D call. V was trimmed by 0 bases and J by 8 bases, leaving 8 bases between them. Germline V gene data show CDR1 as LGHNA and CDR2 as YSLEER. The CDR3 is made up of 13 amino acids. CDR3 sequence reads: CASSQDLRDEQFF. In DNA form, the CDR3 reads TGCGCCAGCAGCCAAGATTTACGGGATGAGCAGTTCTTC.

This chain joins TRBV7-9 and TRBJ2-7; 15 nucleotides align to TRBD2. The ends lost 4 bases at V and 4 bases at J; junction bases unmatched: 14. The CDR3 extends over 19 amino acids. Germline V CDR1 and CDR2: SEHNR, FQNEAQ (reference sequence). The CDR3 region is CASSSELGTSGRIGYEQYF. CDR3 sequence (DNA): TGTGCCAGCAGCTCCGAGTTGGGGACTAGCGGGAGGATCGGGTACGAGCAGTACTTC.

The chain has TRBV27 and TRBJ2-5; TRBD1 matches 7 bases. V shed 5 bases and J 0 bases; nucleotides not matched to a gene: 6. The CDR3 length is 15 residues. Germline V gene sequence: CDR1 MNHEY, CDR2 SMNVEV (reference sequence). The CDR3 reads CASSATGAYQETQYF. CDR3 in DNA: TGTGCCAGCAGTGCCACAGGGGCGTACCAAGAGACCCAGTACTTC.

This chain joins TRBV7-8 and TRBJ1-4; D not certain. Germline V gene data show CDR1 as SGHVS and CDR2 as FQNEAQ. The length of the CDR3 is 15 residues. V lost 6 bases to trimming and J lost 6 bases, with 17 bases between them. The CDR3 sequence is CASRSEEGFDEKLFF. CDR3 coding DNA: TGTGCCAGCAGGTCAGAGGAGGGTTTCGATGAAAAACTGTTTTTT. Using reference TRBV7-8 and TRBJ1-4 for the parts outside the CDR3, the full variable domain is GAGVSQSPRYKVAKRGQDVALRCDPISGHVSLFWYQQALGQGPEFLTYFQNEAQLDKSGLPSDRFFAERPEGSVSTLKIQRTQQEDSAVYLCASRSEEGFDEKLFFGSGTQLSVL.

As DNA, the CDR3 is TGTGCCAGCGTGGACAGGGGGAACTACGAGCAGTACTTC. Its translation is CASVDRGNYEQYF. The chain links TRBV7-9 to TRBJ2-7, with TRBD1 identical over 10 bases. The CDR3 has 13 residues. CDR1 SEHNR and CDR2 FQNEAQ come from the germline V gene (reference sequence). V was pared by 8 bases and J by 3 bases, with 4 bases of the junction left unmatched. The full variable domain, completed using reference TRBV7-9 and TRBJ2-7, is DTGVSQNPRHKITKRGQNVTFRCDPISEHNRLYWYRQTLGQGPEFLTYFQNEAQLEKSRLLSDRFSAERPKGSFSTLEIQRTEQGDSAMYLCASVDRGNYEQYFGPGTRLTVT.

V is TRBV5-4 and J is TRBJ1-1, with a possible D match to TRBD1 (5 bases). The CDR3 covers 13 residues. Trimming stripped 2 bases from V and 8 bases from J, with 13 bases between. Germline V CDR1 and CDR2: SGHNT, YYREEE (reference sequence). The CDR3 loop reads CASSFRDAVEAFF. The CDR3 DNA reads as TGTGCCAGCAGCTTCCGGGACGCGGTGGAAGCTTTCTTT.

V is TRBV27 and J is TRBJ2-1; D call uncertain. From germline, CDR1 is MNHEY and CDR2 SMNVEV (reference sequence). CDR3 length: 11 amino acids. V dropped 4 bases and J dropped 16 bases, with 14 bases sitting between them. CDR3 nucleotides: TGTGCCAGCAGTTCAGGCCCTATGTCCTTCTTC. The encoded protein is CASSSGPMSFF.